Below, one TCR beta chain is given with its context. As yet, its antigen is unknown. This record comes from a study of cytomegalovirus exposure and HLA in healthy donors. Findings and caveats of the study: Later on, a genetic analysis was performed. It linked a missense variant in DCLRE1C with V- and J-gene trimming of TCR beta. An analysis that came later showed most CMV-associated TCR beta chains appearing HLA-restricted.

The PCR had 60 Vbeta and 13 Jbeta primers. Assay used: immunoSEQ multiplex PCR; TCRdb lists only in-frame clones, some missing. The sample has around 180,000 clones; nearly 80% are singletons. The CDR3 extends over 14 amino acids. CDR1 and CDR2 from the germline V gene are SGHVS and FQNEAQ. The V end lost 1 base, the J end lost 4 bases, and 8 bases lay between the germline ends. Sequenced sample: PBMCs. This sequence was found in a woman between 25 and 40 years old in good health and CMV-seropositive. J is TRBJ1-5 and V is TRBV7-8; D uncertain. This CDR3 is CASSLEQINQPQHF. The CDR3 nucleotides read TGTGCCAGCAGCTTAGAACAGATTAATCAGCCCCAGCATTTT.